The T cell receptor beta chain described here comes from a study of T-cell reconstitution after alpha-beta-depleted transplantation in children. Study-wide points: Surviving recipient T cells and thymic progenitors underlay high day-60 TCRbeta diversity in some patients. T-cell counts and diversity at one year post-transplant came mainly from newly produced T cells. Reportedly, alpha-beta T cells present about two months post-transplant originated from several hundred expanded clones of graft origin.

There are many counts of this clonotype. Its antigen is not known. Unique molecular identifiers were incorporated when the TCRbeta library was constructed. Each CDR3 protein is one row after TCRdb ran MiXCR on the PCR reads. There are approximately 98,000 distinct CDR3 sequences in the sample; 5% to 7% occur only once, and about 23% lies in the top ten. The CDR3 has 14 amino acids. Germline CDR1 reads SGHVS; CDR2 reads FQNEAQ. The junction had 1 base not matched to a gene; V was cut back by 1 base and J by 8 bases. This sample comprised PBMCs, mostly from graft donor cells, obtained 360 days after TCRalphabeta/CD19-depleted stem cell transplant. The TCR sequence derives from a male patient between 2 and 10 years old who had a stem cell transplant for acute lymphoblastic leukemia, so the T cells may come from the graft donor. The genes are TRBV7-8 and TRBJ2-1; 11 bases align to TRBD2. The CDR3 DNA reads as TGTGCCAGCAGCTTAGTAGCGGGAGGGCATGAGCAGTTCTTC. Protein sequence: CASSLVAGGHEQFF.